Shown below are 20 T cell receptor beta chains from a single sample sequenced in a study of blood T cell repertoires in COVID-19. The repertoire was sequenced with immunoSEQ multiplex PCR; TCRdb's copy has only in-frame clones and lacks some. The sample has roughly 230,000 clones, about 88% seen once. Sequenced: peripheral blood. The receptors stem from a man aged 35-49 years with acute or convalescent COVID-19.

The V call is TRBV6-5, the J call TRBJ2-7, with 10 bases fitting TRBD1. CDR3 length: 13 amino acids. CDR1 and CDR2 from the germline V gene are MNHEY and SVGAGI. The V and J ends lost 6 bases and 7 bases, in that order; junction bases with no gene match: 6. In nucleotides, the CDR3 is TGTGCCAGCAGCGGGACAGGGGCGCGGGAGCAGTACTTC. This codes for CASSGTGAREQYF.

The chain links TRBV5-1 to TRBJ1-3; D perhaps matches TRBD1 (5 bases). V was shortened by 4 bases and J by 2 bases, with 13 bases between the two germline ends. The CDR3 spans 15 residues. Germline CDR1 reads SGHRS; CDR2 reads YFSETQ. The CDR3 protein is CASSAGTQTGNTIYF. The CDR3 coding sequence is TGCGCCAGCAGCGCGGGGACTCAGACTGGAAACACCATATATTTT.

The chain uses TRBV2 and TRBJ2-7; D possibly corresponds to TRBD2 (5 bases). From germline, CDR1 is SNHLY and CDR2 FYNNEI. Deletions cut 6 bases from V and 3 bases from J, with 9 bases between. This CDR3 is built from 12 residues. CDR3 protein: CASSYGIYEQYF. The CDR3 region has the DNA TGTGCCAGCAGCTACGGGATCTACGAGCAGTACTTC.

This clone was counted between two and nine times. The chain has TRBV3-1 (or the pseudogene TRBV3-2) and TRBJ2-2, with 10 bases fitting TRBD1. Germline CDR1 and CDR2: LGHDT and YNNKEL (reference sequence). This CDR3 contains 17 residues. Trimming took 6 bases from V and 4 from J; bases not matched to a gene: 11. The CDR3 DNA follows: TGTGCCAGCAGTTCTCCCGGGACAGGGGCGGGCACCGGGGAGCTGTTTTTT. Residues: CASSSPGTGAGTGELFF.

The chain couples TRBV14 to TRBJ2-3, with TRBD1 matching 7 bases. Germline CDR1 SGHDN, CDR2 FVKESK. The CDR3 totals 15 residues. Trimming removed 2 bases from V and 0 bases from J; junction bases left unmatched: 2. CDR3 DNA sequence: TGTGCCAGCAGCCAACCGGGACAGAGCACAGATACGCAGTATTTT. This translates into CASSQPGQSTDTQYF.

The genes are TRBV4-1 and TRBJ2-7; D possibly corresponds to TRBD2 (5 bases). V lost 0 bases and J lost 2, with 11 bases in between. Per the germline V gene, CDR1 is MGHRA and CDR2 is YSYEKL. This CDR3 has 15 residues. In nucleotides, the CDR3 is TGCGCCAGCAGCCAAGAGGAGGTGGGAACCTACGAGCAGTACTTC. It encodes CASSQEEVGTYEQYF.

The chain links TRBV5-6 to TRBJ1-2; D remains ambiguous. V lost 1 base and J 10 bases, leaving 11 bases between the germline ends. CDR3 length: 12 residues. The germline CDR1 and CDR2 sequences are SGHDT and YYEEEE. CDR3 amino acids: CASSLRLQNYTF. CDR3 bases: TGTGCCAGCAGCTTGCGGCTACAGAACTACACCTTC.

At least ten counts were recorded for this clone. The chain links TRBV7-9 to TRBJ2-7; D gene uncertain. This CDR3 spans 13 amino acids. Germline lookup yields CDR1 SEHNR and CDR2 FQNEAQ (reference sequence). Trimming cost V 5 bases and J 0 bases, with 8 bases left between them. CDR3 sequence reads: CASSPSSSYEQYF. The DNA for the CDR3 is TGTGCCAGCAGCCCCTCCAGCTCCTACGAGCAGTACTTC. Based on the CDR3 plus reference TRBV7-9 and TRBJ2-7, the full variable domain is DTGVSQNPRHKITKRGQNVTFRCDPISEHNRLYWYRQTLGQGPEFLTYFQNEAQLEKSRLLSDRFSAERPKGSFSTLEIQRTEQGDSAMYLCASSPSSSYEQYFGPGTRLTVT.

This clone was counted once. The chain combines TRBV11-1 with TRBJ2-3; 9 nucleotides match TRBD1. CDR1 SGHAT and CDR2 FQDESV come from the germline V gene (reference sequence). The CDR3 has 16 residues. With V trimmed by 2 bases and J by 2 bases, 5 bases remained unmatched. CDR3 in amino acids: CASSLSGDRVTDTQYF. CDR3 nucleotide sequence: TGTGCCAGCAGCTTATCGGGGGACAGGGTCACAGATACGCAGTATTTT. The variable domain in full, with the rest retrieved from reference TRBV11-1 and TRBJ2-3, is EAEVAQSPRYKITEKSQAVAFWCDPISGHATLYWYRQILGQGPELLVQFQDESVVDDSQLPKDRFSAERLKGVDSTLKIQPAELGDSAMYLCASSLSGDRVTDTQYFGPGTRLTVL.

This chain links TRBV7-3 with TRBJ2-5; D remains ambiguous. The germline V gene encodes CDR1 SGHTA and CDR2 FQGTGA. The CDR3 length is 15 residues. Trimming removed 3 bases from V and 1 base from J, with 12 bases in between. CDR3 sequence reads: CASSFLPGSQETQYF. In nucleotides, the CDR3 is TGTGCCAGCAGCTTTTTACCCGGTTCCCAAGAGACCCAGTACTTC.

In its sample, this clone was seen a few times. The V call is TRBV3-1 (or the pseudogene TRBV3-2), the J call TRBJ1-5; possibly TRBD1 for D (5 bases). Germline V lookup: CDR1 LGHDT, CDR2 YNNKEL (reference sequence). Trimming took 1 base from V and 8 from J, leaving 18 bases between them. There are 16 residues in the CDR3. The CDR3 nucleotides read TGTGCCAGCAGCCAAGGGGCAGGGTCAAGGAGGGAGCCCCAGCATTTT. This codes for CASSQGAGSRREPQHF.

This chain joins TRBV25-1 and TRBJ1-2; 8 bases align to TRBD1. The V and J ends lost 4 bases and 8 bases, in that order; junction bases with no gene match: 6. Germline CDR1 is MGHDK and CDR2 is SYGVNS. The CDR3 sequence is 13 residues long. For the CDR3, the DNA is TGTGCCAGCAGTGTCACCGGGACAGGAGGCTACACCTTC. Encoded protein: CASSVTGTGGYTF.

CDR3 loop: CASSVSGEGEQYF. CDR3 DNA: TGTGCCAGCAGCGTCAGCGGGGAAGGCGAGCAGTACTTC. V usage is TRBV3-1 (or the pseudogene TRBV3-2) and J usage is TRBJ2-7; 7 nucleotides line up with TRBD2. The junction had 7 bases not matched to a gene; V was cut back by 5 bases and J by 6 bases. CDR3 length: 13 residues. CDR1 and CDR2 from the germline V gene are LGHDT and YNNKEL (reference sequence).

This clone was counted between two and nine times. The chain couples TRBV6-5 to TRBJ2-7; perhaps TRBD2 as D (6 bases). The CDR3 has 13 residues. Trimming left V 7 bases short and J 3 bases short, with 13 bases between. Germline V lookup: CDR1 MNHEY, CDR2 SVGAGI. The CDR3 region has the DNA TGTGCCAGCATAATACCGGGACTCTACGAGCAGTACTTC. This encodes CASIIPGLYEQYF.

The rearrangement links TRBV11-2 to TRBJ2-3, with D possibly TRBD1 on 5 matching bases. This CDR3 spans 16 amino acids. Germline loops: CDR1 SGHAT, CDR2 FQNNGV. V was clipped by 3 bases and J by 4 bases, with 17 bases between them. The CDR3 region is CASSFRLKGAPDTQYF. The CDR3 nucleotides read TGTGCCAGCAGCTTTCGACTCAAAGGGGCTCCAGATACGCAGTATTTT.

The chain combines TRBV19 with TRBJ1-1; D call uncertain. Trimming took 6 bases from V and 1 from J, leaving 6 bases between them. From germline, CDR1 is LNHDA and CDR2 SQIVND (reference sequence). The CDR3 covers 12 residues. The CDR3 coding sequence is TGTGCCAGTAGAACGGGGAACACTGAAGCTTTCTTT. Its protein product is CASRTGNTEAFF.

The chain couples TRBV9 to TRBJ2-5; a possible D gene is TRBD2 (5 bases). Deletions cut 4 bases from V and 2 bases from J, with 12 bases between. Germline CDR1 reads SGDLS; CDR2 reads YYNGEE. This CDR3 has 14 residues. The chain's CDR3 is CASSLASGQETQYF. The CDR3 DNA sequence: TGTGCCAGCAGCTTGGCGAGCGGACAAGAGACCCAGTACTTC.

V and J are TRBV7-2 and TRBJ2-2, with 7 bases aligning to TRBD2. CDR1 and CDR2 (germline): SGHTA, FQGNSA. V lost 0 bases and J lost 4; bases outside the gene matches: 17. The CDR3 is 20 amino acids. CDR3 region: CASSLAFLGAGTSFTGELFF. In nucleotides, the CDR3 is TGTGCCAGCAGCTTAGCTTTTTTAGGAGCGGGGACCTCATTCACCGGGGAGCTGTTTTTT.

The V and J genes are TRBV5-1 and TRBJ1-1; 7 bases fit TRBD1. V was clipped by 0 bases and J by 4 bases; unmatched bases: 6. Germline V CDR1 and CDR2: SGHRS, YFSETQ. CDR3 length equals 15 residues. CDR3 in DNA: TGCGCCAGCAGCTTGGACAGGGGTTGGGGCACTGAAGCTTTCTTT. It codes for CASSLDRGWGTEAFF.

This rearrangement joins TRBV7-9 to TRBJ1-1, with no clear D. Germline assignment: CDR1 SEHNR and CDR2 FQNEAQ (reference sequence). Between the trimmed V and J ends, which lost 5 bases and 9 bases, there was a span of 10 bases. The CDR3 runs to 11 residues. The CDR3 DNA follows: TGTGCCAGCAGCGACACCTACCAAGCTTTCTTT. This codes for CASSDTYQAFF.